This paragraph reports one T cell receptor beta chain. Its antigen is as yet unknown. These data belong to a study of vaccination and CD4 T cells after COVID-19. Documented treatment: roughly 10-day PBMC culture with coronavirus spike peptide pools or control peptides (ViraFEST assay). The Oncomine TCR Beta short-read assay sequenced DNA from cultured CD4+ T cells. In TCRdb, the PCR reads were re-called with MiXCR into one record per CDR3 protein. Among about 14,000 distinct CDR3 sequences listed, about 30% were seen once. The CDR3 is made up of 16 amino acids. The germline V gene has CDR1 MDHEN and CDR2 SYDVKM. V was clipped by 8 bases and J by 0 bases; unmatched bases: 10.

The chain recombines TRBV28 with TRBJ2-4; TRBD1 agrees at 7 bases. This clonotype was obtained from a human donor with COVID-19. Sequenced sample: cultured CD4+ T cells from blood. This chain's CDR3 is CASEKQGQVAKNIQYF. The DNA of the CDR3 is TGTGCCAGCGAAAAACAGGGGCAGGTAGCCAAAAACATTCAGTACTTC.